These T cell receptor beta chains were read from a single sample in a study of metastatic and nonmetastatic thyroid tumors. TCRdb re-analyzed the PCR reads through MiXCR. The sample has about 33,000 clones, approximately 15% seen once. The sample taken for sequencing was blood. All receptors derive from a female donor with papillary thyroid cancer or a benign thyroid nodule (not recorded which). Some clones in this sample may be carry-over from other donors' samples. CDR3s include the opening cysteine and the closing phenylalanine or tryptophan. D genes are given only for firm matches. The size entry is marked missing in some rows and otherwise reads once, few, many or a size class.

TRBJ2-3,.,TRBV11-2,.,CASSFGGGRTDTQYF,TGTGCCAGCAGCTTCGGGGGTGGGAGGACAGATACGCAGTATTTT
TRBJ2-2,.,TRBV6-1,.,CASSPTGRGTVEPFF,TGTGCCAGCAGTCCAACAGGGAGAGGCACCGTGGAGCCGTTTTTT
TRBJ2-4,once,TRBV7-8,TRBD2,CASSLWAGGPWDIQYF,TGTGCCAGCAGCTTATGGGCGGGAGGGCCTTGGGACATTCAGTACTTC
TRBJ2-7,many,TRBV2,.,CASSEQGLRNYEQYF,TGTGCCAGCAGTGAACAGGGCTTACGGAACTACGAGCAGTACTTC
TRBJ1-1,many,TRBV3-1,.,CASSPAGRYTEAFF,TGTGCCAGCAGCCCCGCGGGACGGTACACTGAAGCTTTCTTT
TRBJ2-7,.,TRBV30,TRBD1,CAWSLGTGSYEQYF,TGTGCCTGGAGTTTAGGGACAGGTTCCTACGAGCAGTACTTC
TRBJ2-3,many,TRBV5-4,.,CASSLSLYGGRRTDTQYF,TGTGCCAGCAGCTTGAGTCTTTATGGGGGGCGTCGGACAGATACGCAGTATTTT
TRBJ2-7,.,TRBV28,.,CASRLGYEQYF,TGTGCCAGCAGGTTGGGGTATGAGCAGTACTTC
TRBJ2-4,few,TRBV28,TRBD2,CASSPVRGGAYIQYF,TGTGCAAGCAGCCCAGTACGCGGGGGGGCATACATTCAGTACTTC
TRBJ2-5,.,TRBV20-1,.,CSALQGRYRQETQYF,TGCAGCGCTCTTCAGGGTAGGTATCGACAAGAGACCCAGTACTTC
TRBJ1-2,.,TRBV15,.,CATSRDQTEGGYTF,TGTGCCACCAGCAGAGATCAGACAGAGGGCGGCTACACCTTC
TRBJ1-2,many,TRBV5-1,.,CASSSGQSTYGYTF,TGCGCCAGCAGCAGCGGACAGTCGACCTATGGCTACACCTTC
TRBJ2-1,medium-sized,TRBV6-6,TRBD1,CASSHRDSQPKQYNEQFF,TGTGCCAGCAGTCACCGGGACAGCCAACCAAAACAATACAATGAGCAGTTCTTC
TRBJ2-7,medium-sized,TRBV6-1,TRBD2,CASSPTSGPYEQYF,TGTGCCAGCAGTCCTACTAGCGGGCCCTACGAGCAGTACTTC
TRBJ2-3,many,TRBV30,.,CAVRPGTFTDTQYF,TGTGCCGTCAGACCAGGAACCTTCACAGATACGCAGTATTTT
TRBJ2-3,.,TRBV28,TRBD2,CASSPRLGLAARTSTDTQYF,TGTGCCAGCAGTCCGAGGTTGGGACTAGCGGCGCGAACAAGCACAGATACGCAGTATTTT
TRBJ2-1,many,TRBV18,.,CASSPPVRSSEQFF,TGTGCCAGCTCACCACCGGTAAGGTCAAGTGAGCAGTTCTTC
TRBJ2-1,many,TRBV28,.,CASTRLGSYNEQFF,TGTGCCAGCACCAGGCTGGGGTCCTACAATGAGCAGTTCTTC
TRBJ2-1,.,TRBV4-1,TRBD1,CASSHIDRGVGTYNEQFF,TGCGCCAGCAGCCATATAGACAGGGGGGTAGGCACCTACAATGAGCAGTTCTTC
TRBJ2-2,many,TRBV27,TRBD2,CASSPGLAGNTGELFF,TGTGCCAGCAGTCCAGGACTAGCGGGGAACACCGGGGAGCTGTTTTTT
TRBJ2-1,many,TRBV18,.,CASSSGGRRDNGQFF,TGTGCCAGCTCCTCGGGGGGCAGACGAGACAATGGGCAGTTCTTC
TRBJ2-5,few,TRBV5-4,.,CASSPYSRGDQETQYF,TGTGCCAGCAGCCCCTACTCGCGGGGCGATCAAGAGACCCAGTACTTC
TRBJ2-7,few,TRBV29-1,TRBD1,CGVGPSVQGSYEQYF,TGCGGCGTGGGGCCCTCGGTACAGGGGTCCTACGAGCAGTACTTC
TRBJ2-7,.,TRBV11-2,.,CASSPKGLPVEQYF,TGTGCCAGCAGCCCAAAGGGACTGCCTGTGGAGCAGTACTTC
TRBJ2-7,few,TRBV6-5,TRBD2,CASSRLAGERVGGEQYF,TGTGCCAGCAGTAGACTAGCGGGAGAGAGGGTGGGGGGCGAGCAGTACTTC
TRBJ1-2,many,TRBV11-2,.,CASSLGGRGINYGYTF,TGTGCCAGCAGCTTAGGGGGAAGGGGTATTAACTATGGCTACACCTTC
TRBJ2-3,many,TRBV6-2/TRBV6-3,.,CASSYSDSRGTQYF,TGTGCCAGCAGTTACTCGGACAGCCGCGGTACGCAGTATTTT
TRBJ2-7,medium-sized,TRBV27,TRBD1,CATPTGIRYEQYF,TGTGCCACCCCGACAGGGATTAGGTACGAGCAGTACTTC
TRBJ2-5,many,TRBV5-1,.,CASSTTSPSRGQETQYF,TGCGCCAGCAGCACCACCTCCCCCTCCAGGGGCCAAGAGACCCAGTACTTC
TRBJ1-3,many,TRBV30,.,CAWSVHTSGNTIYF,TGTGCCTGGAGTGTACACACGTCTGGAAACACCATATATTTT
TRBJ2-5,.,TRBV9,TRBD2,CASSVEGLAGGGETQYF,TGTGCCAGCAGCGTAGAGGGACTAGCGGGGGGCGGGGAGACCCAGTACTTC
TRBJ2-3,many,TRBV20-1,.,CSARGRDTDTQYF,TGCAGTGCTAGGGGGCGCGACACAGATACGCAGTATTTT
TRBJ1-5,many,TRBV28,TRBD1,CASSFLTGGGQPQHF,TGTGCCAGCAGTTTCCTTACAGGGGGGGGACAGCCCCAGCATTTT
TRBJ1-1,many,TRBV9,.,CASSVDGASATEAFF,TGTGCCAGCAGCGTAGATGGAGCCTCGGCCACTGAAGCTTTCTTT
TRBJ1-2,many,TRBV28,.,CASRVRTGANYGYTF,TGTGCCAGCAGGGTGCGAACAGGAGCAAACTATGGCTACACCTTC
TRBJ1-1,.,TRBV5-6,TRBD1,CASSWGGQGAGNTEAFF,TGTGCCAGCAGCTGGGGAGGGCAGGGGGCAGGGAACACTGAAGCTTTCTTT
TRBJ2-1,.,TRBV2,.,CARREQGDEQFF,TGTGCCAGGAGGGAACAGGGCGATGAGCAGTTCTTC
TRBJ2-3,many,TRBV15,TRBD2,CATSREDAGGDTQYF,TGTGCCACCAGCAGAGAGGACGCGGGGGGGGATACGCAGTATTTT
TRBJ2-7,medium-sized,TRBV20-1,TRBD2,CSARGLAGHYEQYF,TGCAGTGCTAGAGGACTAGCGGGGCACTACGAGCAGTACTTC
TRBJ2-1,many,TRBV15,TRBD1,CATSGGQGASNEQFF,TGTGCCACCAGCGGGGGACAGGGGGCTTCCAATGAGCAGTTCTTC
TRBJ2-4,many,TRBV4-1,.,CASSQAFRGLAWIQYF,TGCGCCAGCAGCCAGGCGTTTAGGGGCTTGGCGTGGATTCAGTACTTC
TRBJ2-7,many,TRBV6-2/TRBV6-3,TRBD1,CASSSPGTAYEQYF,TGTGCCAGCAGTTCCCCAGGGACAGCCTACGAGCAGTACTTC
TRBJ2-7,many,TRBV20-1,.,CSAREDSFVGEQYF,TGCAGTGCTAGAGAGGACAGTTTCGTAGGCGAGCAGTACTTC
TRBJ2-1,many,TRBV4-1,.,CASSQVDMFSYNEQFF,TGCGCCAGCAGCCAAGTTGACATGTTCTCCTACAATGAGCAGTTCTTC
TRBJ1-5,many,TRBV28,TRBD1,CASSLQGLYQPQHF,TGTGCCAGCAGTCTACAGGGGCTGTATCAGCCCCAGCATTTT
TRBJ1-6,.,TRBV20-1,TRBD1,CSARASGTGSLPLHF,TGCAGTGCTAGAGCCTCCGGGACAGGCAGTTTACCCCTCCACTTT